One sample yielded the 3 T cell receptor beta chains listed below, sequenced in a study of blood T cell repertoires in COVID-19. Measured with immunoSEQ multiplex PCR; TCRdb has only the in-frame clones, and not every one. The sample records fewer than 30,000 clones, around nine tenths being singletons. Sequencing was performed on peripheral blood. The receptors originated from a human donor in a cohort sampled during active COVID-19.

The CDR3 sequence: CASSLELATYNEQFF. CDR3 coding DNA: TGTGCCAGCAGCCTAGAACTAGCGACCTACAATGAGCAGTTCTTC. The V gene is TRBV9, the J gene TRBJ2-1; 7 nucleotides agree with TRBD2. Germline V gene data show CDR1 as SGDLS and CDR2 as YYNGEE. This CDR3 is 15 amino acids long. Trimming removed 4 bases from V and 2 bases from J; junction bases left unmatched: 6.

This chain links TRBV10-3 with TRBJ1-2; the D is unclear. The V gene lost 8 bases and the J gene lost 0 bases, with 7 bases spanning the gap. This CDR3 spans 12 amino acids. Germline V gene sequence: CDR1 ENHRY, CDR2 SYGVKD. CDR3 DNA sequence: TGTGCCATCTTACAGACTAACTATGGCTACACCTTC. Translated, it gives CAILQTNYGYTF.

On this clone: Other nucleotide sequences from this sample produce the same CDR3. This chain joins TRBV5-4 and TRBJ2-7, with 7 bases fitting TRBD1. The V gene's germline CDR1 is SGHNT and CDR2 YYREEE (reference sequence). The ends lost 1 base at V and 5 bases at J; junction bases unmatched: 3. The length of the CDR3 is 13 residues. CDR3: CASSLRQGNEQYF. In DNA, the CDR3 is TGTGCCAGCAGCTTGCGACAGGGCAACGAGCAGTACTTC.